A single count supports the clone carrying this TCR beta chain. This specimen comes from a study of blood T cell repertoires in COVID-19. In the study overall: In each case, the material was cDNA or gDNA derived from T cells, B-cell-depleted T cells, or PBMCs.

Seattle researchers signed up patients amid active infection and tracked them longitudinally. The V gene end was trimmed by 5 bases and the J gene end by 2 bases; junction bases not matched to a gene: 14. The CDR3 is 16 residues long. The germline gives CDR1 GTSNPN, CDR2 SVGIG (reference sequence). TCRdb keeps only in-frame clones here, not all; method: immunoSEQ multiplex PCR. The sample consists of approximately 140,000 clones, less than 90% of them appearing once. The sequence came from a human donor with COVID-19, enrolled during active disease. The donor label of this sample is uncertain. The rearrangement links TRBV30 to TRBJ1-2, with 7 bases matching TRBD1. The specimen sequenced was peripheral blood. CDR3 sequence reads: CAWRRGTANLNYGYTF. The CDR3 coding sequence is TGTGCCTGGCGGAGGGGGACAGCAAACCTAAACTATGGCTACACCTTC.